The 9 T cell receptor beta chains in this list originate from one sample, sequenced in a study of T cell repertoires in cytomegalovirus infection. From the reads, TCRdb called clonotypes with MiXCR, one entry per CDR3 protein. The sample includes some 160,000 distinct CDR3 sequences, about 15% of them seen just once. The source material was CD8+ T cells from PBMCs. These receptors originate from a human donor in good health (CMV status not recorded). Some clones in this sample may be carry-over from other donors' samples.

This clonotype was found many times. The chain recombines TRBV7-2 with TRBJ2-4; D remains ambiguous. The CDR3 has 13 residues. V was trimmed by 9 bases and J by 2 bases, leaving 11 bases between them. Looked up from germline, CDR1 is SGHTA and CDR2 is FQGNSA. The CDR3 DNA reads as TGTGCCAGTAGTTGGAGATCCAAAAACATTCAGTACTTC. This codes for CASSWRSKNIQYF.

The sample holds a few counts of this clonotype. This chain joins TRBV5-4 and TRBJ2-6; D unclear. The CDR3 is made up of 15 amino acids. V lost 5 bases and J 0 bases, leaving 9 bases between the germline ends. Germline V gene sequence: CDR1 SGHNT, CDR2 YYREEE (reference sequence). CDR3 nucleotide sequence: TGTGCCAGCAGTCTAATCTTCTCTGGGGCCAACGTCCTGACTTTC. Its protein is CASSLIFSGANVLTF.

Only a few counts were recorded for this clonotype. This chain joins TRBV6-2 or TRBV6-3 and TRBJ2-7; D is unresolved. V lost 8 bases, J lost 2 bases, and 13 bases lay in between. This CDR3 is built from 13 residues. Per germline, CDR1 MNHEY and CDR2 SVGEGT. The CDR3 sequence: CASLSGSTYEQYF. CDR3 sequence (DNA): TGTGCCAGCCTATCGGGTTCCACCTACGAGCAGTACTTC.

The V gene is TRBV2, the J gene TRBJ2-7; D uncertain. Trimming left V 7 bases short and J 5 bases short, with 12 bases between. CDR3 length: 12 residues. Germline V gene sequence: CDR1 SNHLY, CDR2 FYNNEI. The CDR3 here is CASMESPDEQYF. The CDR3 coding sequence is TGTGCCAGCATGGAAAGTCCAGACGAGCAGTACTTC.

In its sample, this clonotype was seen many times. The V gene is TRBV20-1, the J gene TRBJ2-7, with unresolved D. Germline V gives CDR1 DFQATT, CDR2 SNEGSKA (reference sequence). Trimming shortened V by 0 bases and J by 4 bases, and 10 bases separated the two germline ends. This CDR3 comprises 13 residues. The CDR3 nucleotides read TGCAGTGCTAGAGATCGAAGGGCTTACGAGCAGTACTTC. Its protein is CSARDRRAYEQYF.

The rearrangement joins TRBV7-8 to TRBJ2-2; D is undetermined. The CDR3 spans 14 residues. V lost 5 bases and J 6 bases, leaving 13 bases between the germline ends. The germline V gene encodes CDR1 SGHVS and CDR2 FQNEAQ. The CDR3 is CASSLSTLSGELFF. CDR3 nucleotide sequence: TGTGCCAGCAGCCTTAGTACACTCTCCGGGGAGCTGTTTTTT.

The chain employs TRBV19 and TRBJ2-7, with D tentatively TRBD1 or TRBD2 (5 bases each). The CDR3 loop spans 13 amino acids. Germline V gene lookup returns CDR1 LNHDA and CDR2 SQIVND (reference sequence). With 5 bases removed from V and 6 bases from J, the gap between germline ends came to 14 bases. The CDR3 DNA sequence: TGTGCCAGTAGTTCTGGGGGTCTAGGCGAGCAGTACTTC. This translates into CASSSGGLGEQYF.

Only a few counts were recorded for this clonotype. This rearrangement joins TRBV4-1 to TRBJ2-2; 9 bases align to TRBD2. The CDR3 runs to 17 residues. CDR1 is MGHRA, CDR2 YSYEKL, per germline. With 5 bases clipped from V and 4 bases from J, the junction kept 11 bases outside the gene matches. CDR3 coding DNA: TGCGCCAGCAGCTCTCCGTTAGCGGGAGCAACCACCGGGGAGCTGTTTTTT. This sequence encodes CASSSPLAGATTGELFF.

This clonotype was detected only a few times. The CDR3 coding sequence is TGTGCCACCCCCAGTAGCGAGAACACCGGGGAGCTGTTTTTT. This sequence encodes CATPSSENTGELFF. The chain uses TRBV28 and TRBJ2-2; weak D call: TRBD2 (5 bases). The germline CDR1 and CDR2 sequences are MDHEN and SYDVKM. V was clipped by 10 bases and J by 1 base, with 13 bases between them. The CDR3 runs to 14 residues.